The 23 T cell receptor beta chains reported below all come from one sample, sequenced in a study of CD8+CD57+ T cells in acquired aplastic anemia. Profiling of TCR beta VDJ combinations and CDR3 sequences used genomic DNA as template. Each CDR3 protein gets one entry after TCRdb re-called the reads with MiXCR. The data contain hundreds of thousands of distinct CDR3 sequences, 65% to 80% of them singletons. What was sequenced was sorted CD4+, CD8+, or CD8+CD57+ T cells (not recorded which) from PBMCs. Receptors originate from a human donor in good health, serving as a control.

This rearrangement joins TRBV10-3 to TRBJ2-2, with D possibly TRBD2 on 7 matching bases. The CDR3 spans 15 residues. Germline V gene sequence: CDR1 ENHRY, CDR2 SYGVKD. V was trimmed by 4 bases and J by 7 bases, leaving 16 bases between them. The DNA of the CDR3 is TGTGCCATCAGTGCGTCGGGCGGGGGCAACGGGGAGCTGTTTTTT. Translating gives CAISASGGGNGELFF.

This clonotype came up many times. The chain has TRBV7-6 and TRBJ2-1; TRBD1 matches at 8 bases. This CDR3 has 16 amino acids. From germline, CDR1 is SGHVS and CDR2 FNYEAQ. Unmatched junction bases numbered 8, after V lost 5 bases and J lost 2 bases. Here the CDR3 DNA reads TGTGCCAGCAGCCGTAGATACAGGGGGGCCTACAATGAGCAGTTCTTC. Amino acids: CASSRRYRGAYNEQFF.

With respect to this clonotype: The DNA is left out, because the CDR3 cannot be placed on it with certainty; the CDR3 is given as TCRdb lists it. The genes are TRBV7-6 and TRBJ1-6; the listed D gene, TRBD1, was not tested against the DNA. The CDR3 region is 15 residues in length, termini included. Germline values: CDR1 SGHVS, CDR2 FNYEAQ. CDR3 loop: CASEPALLRAVLRHF.

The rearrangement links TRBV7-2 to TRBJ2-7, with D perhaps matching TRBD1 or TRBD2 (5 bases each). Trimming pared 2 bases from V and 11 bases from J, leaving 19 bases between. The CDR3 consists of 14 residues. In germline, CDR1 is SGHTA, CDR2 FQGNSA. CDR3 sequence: CASSLHRDGCDKYF. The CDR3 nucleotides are TGTGCCAGCAGCTTACATAGGGACGGCTGCGACAAGTACTTC.

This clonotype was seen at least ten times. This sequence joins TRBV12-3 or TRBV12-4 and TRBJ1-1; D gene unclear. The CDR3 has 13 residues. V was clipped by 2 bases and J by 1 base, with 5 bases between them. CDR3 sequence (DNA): TGTGCCAGCAGTTTAACAGAGAACACTGAAGCTTTCTTT. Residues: CASSLTENTEAFF.

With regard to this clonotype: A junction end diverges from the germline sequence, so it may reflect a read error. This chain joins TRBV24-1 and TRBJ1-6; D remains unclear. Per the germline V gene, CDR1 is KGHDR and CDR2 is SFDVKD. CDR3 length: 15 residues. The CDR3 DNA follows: TGTGCCAGCAGTGCCACCGGATTGGATAATTCACCCTTTCGCTTT. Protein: CASSATGLDNSPFRF.

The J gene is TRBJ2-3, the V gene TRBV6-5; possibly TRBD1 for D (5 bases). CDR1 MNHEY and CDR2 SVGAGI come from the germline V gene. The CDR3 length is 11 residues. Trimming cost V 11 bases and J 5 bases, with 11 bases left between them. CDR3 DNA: TGTGCCGCCACAAGGGGAGATACGCAGTATTTT. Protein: CAATRGDTQYF.

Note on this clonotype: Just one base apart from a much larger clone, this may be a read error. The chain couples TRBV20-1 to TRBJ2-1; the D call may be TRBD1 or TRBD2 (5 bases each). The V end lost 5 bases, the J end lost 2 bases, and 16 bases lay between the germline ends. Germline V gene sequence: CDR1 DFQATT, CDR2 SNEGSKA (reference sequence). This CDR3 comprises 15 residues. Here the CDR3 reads CSAGSRRGAYNEQFF. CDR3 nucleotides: TGCAGTGCTGGCTCACGGAGAGGGGCCTACAATGAGCAGTTCTTC.

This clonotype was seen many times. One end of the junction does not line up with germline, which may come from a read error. CDR3: CASSSLSGGSTDTQYF. The CDR3 coding sequence is TGTGCTAGCAGCTCCCTGAGCGGGGGTAGCACAGATACGCAGTATTTT. The chain carries TRBV7-7 and TRBJ2-3, with TRBD2 matching over 8 bases. This CDR3 has 16 residues. Germline assignment: CDR1 SSHAT and CDR2 FNYEAQ (reference sequence).

The CDR3 loop is CASSLGVTGDLTQHF. CDR3 nucleotides: TGTGCCAGCAGCTTGGGGGTCACAGGGGACTTAACGCAGCATTTT. The chain carries TRBV7-3 and TRBJ1-5; 7 nucleotides agree with TRBD1. The germline CDR1 and CDR2 sequences are SGHTA and FQGTGA. The length of the CDR3 is 15 residues. V gave up 3 bases and J gave up 13 bases; unmatched junction bases: 15.

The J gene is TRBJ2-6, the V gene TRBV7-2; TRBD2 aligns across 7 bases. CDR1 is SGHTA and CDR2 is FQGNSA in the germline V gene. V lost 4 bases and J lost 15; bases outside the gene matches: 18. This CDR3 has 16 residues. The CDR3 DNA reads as TGTGCCAGCAGCTCCGAGGGAGGGGATCAGCCCCAGCACCTGACTTTC. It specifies CASSSEGGDQPQHLTF. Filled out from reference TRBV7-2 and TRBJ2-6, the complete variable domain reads GAGVSQSPSNKVTEKGKDVELRCDPISGHTALYWYRQSLGQGLEFLIYFQGNSAPDKSGLPSDRFSAERTGGSVSTLTIQRTQQEDSAVYLCASSSEGGDQPQHLTFGAGSRLTVL.

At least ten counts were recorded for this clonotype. DNA for the CDR3: TGTGCCAGCAGAGAAGACAGGGTAGGGACAGATACGCAGTATTTT. It specifies CASREDRVGTDTQYF. V gene TRBV6-5 combines with J gene TRBJ2-3, with 7 bases lining up with TRBD1. J gave up 3 bases and V 6 bases, and 9 bases lay outside the gene matches. The CDR3 is 15 amino acids. CDR1 and CDR2 (germline): MNHEY, SVGAGI.

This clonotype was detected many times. CDR3 sequence: CASSERQHTGELFF. DNA of the CDR3: TGCGCCAGCAGCGAGCGACAACACACCGGGGAGCTGTTTTTT. The V call is TRBV5-1, the J call TRBJ2-2; D gene unclear. Trimming stripped 4 bases from V and 3 bases from J, with 10 bases between. Looked up from germline, CDR1 is SGHRS and CDR2 is YFSETQ. This CDR3 region has 14 residues.

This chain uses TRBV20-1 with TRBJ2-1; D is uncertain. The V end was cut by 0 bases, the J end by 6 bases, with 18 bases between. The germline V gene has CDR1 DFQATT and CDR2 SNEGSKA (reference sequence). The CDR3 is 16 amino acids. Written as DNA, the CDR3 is TGCAGTGCTAGAGATTCTAGTACCCCCTTACCCAATGAGCAGTTCTTC. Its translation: CSARDSSTPLPNEQFF.

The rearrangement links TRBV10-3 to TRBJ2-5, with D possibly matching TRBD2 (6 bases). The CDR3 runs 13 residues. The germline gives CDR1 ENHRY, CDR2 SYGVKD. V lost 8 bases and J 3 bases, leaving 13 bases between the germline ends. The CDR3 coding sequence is TGTGCCATCGCGTGCGGGGTGAAAGAGACCCAGTACTTC. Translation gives CAIACGVKETQYF.

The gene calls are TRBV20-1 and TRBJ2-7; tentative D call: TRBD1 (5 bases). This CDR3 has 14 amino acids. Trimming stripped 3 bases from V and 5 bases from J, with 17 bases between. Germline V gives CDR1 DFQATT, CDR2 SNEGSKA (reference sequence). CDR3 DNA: TGCAGTGCTAGGGGGCCGACACAGTTCAACGAGCAGTACTTC. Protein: CSARGPTQFNEQYF.

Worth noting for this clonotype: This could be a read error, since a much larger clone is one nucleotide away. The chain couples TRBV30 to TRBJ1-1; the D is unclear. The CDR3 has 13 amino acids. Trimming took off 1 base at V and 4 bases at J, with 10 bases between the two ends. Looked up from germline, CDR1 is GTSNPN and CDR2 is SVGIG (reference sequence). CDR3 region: CAWSADLSTEAFF. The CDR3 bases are TGTGCCTGGAGTGCGGACCTGAGCACTGAAGCTTTCTTT.

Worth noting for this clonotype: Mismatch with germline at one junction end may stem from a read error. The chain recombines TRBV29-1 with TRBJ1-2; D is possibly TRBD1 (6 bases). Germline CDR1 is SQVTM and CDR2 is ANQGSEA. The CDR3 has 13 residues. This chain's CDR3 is CSTRGKGEYGYSF. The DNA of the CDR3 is TGCAGCACCCGAGGAAAGGGGGAGTATGGCTACTCCTTC.

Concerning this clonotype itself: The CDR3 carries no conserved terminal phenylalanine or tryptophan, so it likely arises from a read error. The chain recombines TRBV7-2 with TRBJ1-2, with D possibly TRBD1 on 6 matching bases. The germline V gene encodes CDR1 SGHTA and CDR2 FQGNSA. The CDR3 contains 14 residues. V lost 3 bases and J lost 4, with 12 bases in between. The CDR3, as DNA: TGTGCCAGCAGCTTGGCGGACAGTACCTATGGCTACACCTCC. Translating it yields CASSLADSTYGYTS.

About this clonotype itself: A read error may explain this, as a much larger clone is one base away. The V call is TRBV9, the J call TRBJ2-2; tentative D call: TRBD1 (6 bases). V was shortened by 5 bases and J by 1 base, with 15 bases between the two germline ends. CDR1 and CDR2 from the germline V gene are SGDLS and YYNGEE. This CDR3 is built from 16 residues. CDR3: CASSYSKTGNTGELFF. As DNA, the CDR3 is TGTGCCAGCAGTTACTCGAAGACAGGGAACACCGGGGAGCTGTTTTTT. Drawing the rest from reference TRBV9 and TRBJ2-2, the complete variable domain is DSGVTQTPKHLITATGQRVTLRCSPRSGDLSVYWYQQSLDQGLQFLIQYYNGEERAKGNILERFSAQQFPDLHSELNLSSLELGDSALYFCASSYSKTGNTGELFFGEGSRLTVL.

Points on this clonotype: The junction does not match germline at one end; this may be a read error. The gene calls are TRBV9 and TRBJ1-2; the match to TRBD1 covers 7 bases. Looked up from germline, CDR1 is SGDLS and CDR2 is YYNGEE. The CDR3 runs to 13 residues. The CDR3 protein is CASSLGTDRGYSF. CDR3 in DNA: TGCGCCAGCAGCTTAGGGACAGATCGTGGCTACTCCTTC.

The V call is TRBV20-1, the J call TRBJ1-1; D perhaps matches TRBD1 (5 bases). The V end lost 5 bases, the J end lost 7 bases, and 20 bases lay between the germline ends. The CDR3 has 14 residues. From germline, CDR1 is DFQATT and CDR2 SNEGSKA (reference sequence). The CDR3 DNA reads TGCAGTGCTCCGGGGCCGCCATCGACCAATGAAGCTTTCTTT. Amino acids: CSAPGPPSTNEAFF.

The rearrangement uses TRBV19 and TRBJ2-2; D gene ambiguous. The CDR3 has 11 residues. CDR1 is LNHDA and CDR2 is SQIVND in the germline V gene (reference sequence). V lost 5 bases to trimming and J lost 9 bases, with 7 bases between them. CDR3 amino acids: CASSPHRELFF. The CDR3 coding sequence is TGTGCCAGTAGTCCCCACAGGGAGCTGTTTTTT.